Detailed here is one TCR beta chain. These data come from a study of chemoradiotherapy in HPV16-positive cancers. Generated by immunoSEQ multiplex PCR, the TCRdb table keeps only in-frame clones and is missing some. Among tens of thousands of clones, approximately 90% were seen once, and the ten largest hold roughly a fifth. The TCR was taken from a human donor with HPV-associated anogenital cancer. This sample comprised blood, obtained from a patient who underwent chemoradiotherapy.

CDR3 DNA sequence: TGTGCCAGCAGTGGGGACAGGAATTACGAGCAGTACTTC. This encodes CASSGDRNYEQYF. The chain links TRBV2 to TRBJ2-7; 8 nucleotides agree with TRBD1. The CDR3 length is 13 residues. J gave up 4 bases and V 4 bases, and 3 bases lay outside the gene matches. CDR1 is SNHLY, CDR2 FYNNEI, per germline.